Listed below are T cell receptor beta chains from one sample, sequenced in a study of T-cell memory formation after mild COVID-19. Using its own MiXCR run on the 5' RACE reads, TCRdb lists one record per CDR3 protein. The data show about 560,000 distinct CDR3 sequences, with about 20% seen just once and about 8.4% held by the top ten. The specimen sequenced was PBMCs or a T cell subset sorted from them (not recorded which). The receptors come from an adult woman who had mild COVID-19 (a few samples of this study predate the infection). Cell type and time point are not known. The CDR3 runs from the conserved cysteine through the conserved F or W.

J | V | CDR3
TRBJ1-5 | TRBV6-6 | CASSYPDGAQHF
TRBJ2-1 | TRBV10-3 | CAASEGLVYNEQFF
TRBJ1-1 | TRBV9 | CASSVAGGGVNTEAFF
TRBJ2-1 | TRBV10-3 | CAISETGTGTYNEQFF
TRBJ2-7 | TRBV25-1 | CASSDKLGTGPYEQYF
TRBJ1-6 | TRBV7-6 | CASSSEGFYNSPLHF
TRBJ1-1 | TRBV4-3 | CASSQDFVRARYTEAFF
TRBJ1-1 | TRBV12-3/TRBV12-4 | CASSLQMENTEAFF
TRBJ2-7 | TRBV9 | CASSVDAGTGSEQYF
TRBJ2-1 | TRBV25-1 | CASQQGGPYNEQFF
TRBJ2-4 | TRBV29-1 | CSVVGGWGKNIQYF
TRBJ1-1 | TRBV7-2 | CASSLYGTANTEAFF
TRBJ2-7 | TRBV29-1 | CSVEVHRGRDEQYF
TRBJ2-3 | TRBV15 | CATSRDDGGLAGIRDTQYF
TRBJ1-5 | TRBV5-6 | CASSILSQGSQPQHF
TRBJ1-4 | TRBV7-9 | CASSSYRVTNEKLFF
TRBJ2-7 | TRBV20-1 | CSARDWNSYEQYF
TRBJ2-1 | TRBV7-9 | CASSLVTEDEQFF
TRBJ1-3 | TRBV10-3 | CAIMGDMSSGNTIYF
TRBJ2-7 | TRBV12-3/TRBV12-4 | CASTHGQGYSYEQYF
TRBJ1-1 | TRBV5-1 | CASSSAGPNTEAFF
TRBJ1-5 | TRBV19 | CASKGQGAFSNQPQHF
TRBJ1-6 | TRBV20-1 | CSATGTQRNHSPLHF
TRBJ2-3 | TRBV2 | CASSEIGRGSTDTQYF
TRBJ2-7 | TRBV12-5 | CASGLGEGSEQYF
TRBJ1-4 | TRBV7-6 | CASRTPGTGDEKLFF
TRBJ2-7 | TRBV5-1 | CASSSGTGDLRNEQYF
TRBJ2-1 | TRBV24-1 | CATSAPGLAGVNEQFF
TRBJ1-1 | TRBV5-1 | CASSLFTNGDTEAFF
TRBJ1-2 | TRBV30 | CAWSKGLVANYGYTF